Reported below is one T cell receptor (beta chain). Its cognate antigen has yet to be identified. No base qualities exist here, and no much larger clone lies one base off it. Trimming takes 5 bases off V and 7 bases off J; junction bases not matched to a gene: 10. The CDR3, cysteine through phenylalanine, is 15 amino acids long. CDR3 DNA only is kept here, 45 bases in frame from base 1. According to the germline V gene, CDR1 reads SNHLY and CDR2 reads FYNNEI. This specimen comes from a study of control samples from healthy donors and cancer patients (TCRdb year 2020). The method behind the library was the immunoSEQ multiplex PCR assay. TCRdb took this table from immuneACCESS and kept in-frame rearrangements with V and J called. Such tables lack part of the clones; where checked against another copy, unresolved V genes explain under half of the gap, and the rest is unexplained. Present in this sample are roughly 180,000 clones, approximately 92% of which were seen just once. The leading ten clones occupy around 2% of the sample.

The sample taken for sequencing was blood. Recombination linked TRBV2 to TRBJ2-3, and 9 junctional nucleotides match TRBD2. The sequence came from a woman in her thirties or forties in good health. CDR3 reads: CASSSERGDLNTQYF. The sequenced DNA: TGTGCCAGCAGTTCCGAGCGGGGGGACCTGAATACGCAGTATTTT.